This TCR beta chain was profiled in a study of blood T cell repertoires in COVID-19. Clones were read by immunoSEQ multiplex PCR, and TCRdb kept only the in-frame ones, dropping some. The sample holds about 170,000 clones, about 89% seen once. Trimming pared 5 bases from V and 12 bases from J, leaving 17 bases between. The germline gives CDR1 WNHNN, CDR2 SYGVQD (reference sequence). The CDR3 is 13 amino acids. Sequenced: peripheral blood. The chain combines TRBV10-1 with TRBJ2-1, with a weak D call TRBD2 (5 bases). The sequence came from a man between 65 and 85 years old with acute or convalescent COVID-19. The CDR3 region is CASSPYPEGRQFF. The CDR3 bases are TGCGCCAGCAGTCCATACCCCGAGGGCCGGCAGTTCTTC.